This T cell receptor beta chain was captured in a study of T-cell reconstitution after alpha-beta-depleted transplantation in children. Unique molecular identifiers were incorporated into the prepared TCRbeta library. TCRdb called the PCR reads again in MiXCR, with one record for every CDR3 protein. The repertoire consists of about 480,000 distinct CDR3 sequences, with 9.5% to 15% occurring once and the leading ten covering about 5%. The V and J ends lost 7 bases and 5 bases respectively, with 12 bases between them. The germline CDR1 and CDR2 sequences are MNHEY and SVGEGT. CDR3 length: 13 amino acids.

This clonotype originated in a human donor who donated a stem cell graft to a child with combined immunodeficiency. The chain uses TRBV6-2 or TRBV6-3 and TRBJ1-5; the D is unclear. The sample consisted of PBMCs from the stem cell graft donor, taken from the stem cell graft. CDR3 DNA: TGTGCCAGCACCCGGACCCGCGATCAGCCCCAGCATTTT. Amino acids: CASTRTRDQPQHF.